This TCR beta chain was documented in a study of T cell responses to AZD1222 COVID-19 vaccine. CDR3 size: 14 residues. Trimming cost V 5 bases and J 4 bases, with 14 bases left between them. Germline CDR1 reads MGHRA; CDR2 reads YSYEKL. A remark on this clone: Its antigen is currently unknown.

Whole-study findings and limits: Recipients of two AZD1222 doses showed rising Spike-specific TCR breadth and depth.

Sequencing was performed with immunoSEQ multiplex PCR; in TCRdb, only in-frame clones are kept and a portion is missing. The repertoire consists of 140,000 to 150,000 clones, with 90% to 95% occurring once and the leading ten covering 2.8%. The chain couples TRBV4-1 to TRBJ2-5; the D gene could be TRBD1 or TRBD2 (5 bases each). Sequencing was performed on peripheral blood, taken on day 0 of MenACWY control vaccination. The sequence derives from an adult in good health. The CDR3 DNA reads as TGCGCCAGCAGCAAGGGGACGGGGAGAGAGACCCAGTACTTC. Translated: CASSKGTGRETQYF.